The 23 T cell receptor beta chains listed next were all sequenced from one sample in a study of EBV T-cell therapy then PD-1 blockade in nasopharyngeal carcinoma. Their antigen targets remain unknown. Described treatment: AdE1-LMPpoly-expanded autologous EBV-specific T-cell therapy followed by anti-PD-1 nivolumab. Some clones are missing from TCRdb's copy, which holds only in-frame ones; the method was immunoSEQ multiplex PCR. The data contain about 23,000 clones, roughly 84% of them seen just once; the ten biggest clones take up approximately 31%. This sample comprised CD8+ T cells from blood, obtained around day 60 from a patient whose treatment included autologous EBV-specific T cells and nivolumab. The receptors come from a man in his forties with nasopharyngeal carcinoma.

The chain employs TRBV13 and TRBJ1-4; no firm D call. V lost 5 bases to trimming and J lost 1 base, with 11 bases between them. This CDR3 spans 15 amino acids. From germline, CDR1 is PRHDT and CDR2 FYEKMQ (reference sequence). In DNA, the CDR3 is TGTGCCAGCAGCCCACGGACGGGAACTAATGAAAAACTGTTTTTT. It yields the protein CASSPRTGTNEKLFF.

J is TRBJ2-3 and V is TRBV13; the match to TRBD2 covers 7 bases. Germline V CDR1 and CDR2: PRHDT, FYEKMQ (reference sequence). With V trimmed by 3 bases and J by 5 bases, 8 bases remained unmatched. This CDR3 contains 15 residues. The CDR3 bases are TGTGCCAGCAGCTTTCGGGGGGACTACCGAGATACGCAGTATTTT. This encodes CASSFRGDYRDTQYF.

This chain links TRBV7-9 with TRBJ2-1, with 9 bases lining up with TRBD1. Trimming took 4 bases from V and 8 from J; bases not matched to a gene: 9. The CDR3 is 15 residues long. Germline lookup yields CDR1 SEHNR and CDR2 FQNEAQ (reference sequence). CDR3 nucleotide sequence: TGTGCCAGCAGCTCAGCCGGGACAGGGCGTCATGAGCAGTTCTTC. Its translation is CASSSAGTGRHEQFF.

The chain couples TRBV11-2 to TRBJ2-7, with 10 bases identical to TRBD1. J was trimmed by 2 bases and V by 3 bases; bases with no gene match: 4. Germline-derived CDR1 and CDR2 are SGHAT and FQNNGV. This CDR3 is built from 15 residues. This CDR3 is CASSLGQGSTYEQYF. The CDR3 region has the DNA TGTGCCAGCAGCTTGGGACAGGGGTCCACCTACGAGCAGTACTTC. The complete variable domain, with remaining parts taken from reference TRBV11-2 and TRBJ2-7, reads EAGVAQSPRYKIIEKRQSVAFWCNPISGHATLYWYQQILGQGPKLLIQFQNNGVVDDSQLPKDRFSAERLKGVDSTLKIQPAKLEDSAVYLCASSLGQGSTYEQYFGPGTRLTVT.

In DNA, the CDR3 is TGTGCCAGGATAACAGGGGGCCGTTTGGCCGGGGAGCTGTTTTTT. This translates into CARITGGRLAGELFF. This chain joins TRBV6-4 and TRBJ2-2; the match to TRBD1 covers 9 bases. Germline V gene lookup returns CDR1 MRHNA and CDR2 SNTAGT. J lost 6 bases, V lost 9 bases, and 11 bases had no gene match. This CDR3 spans 15 amino acids.

The chain carries TRBV12-5 and TRBJ2-1; D call uncertain. Germline-derived CDR1 and CDR2 are LGHNT and FRNRAP. The V gene lost 1 base and the J gene lost 3 bases, with 4 bases spanning the gap. There are 13 residues in the CDR3. CDR3 in amino acids: CASGLGVYNEQFF. The CDR3 DNA reads as TGTGCTAGTGGTTTGGGGGTCTACAATGAGCAGTTCTTC.

The chain employs TRBV13 and TRBJ2-7; D gene unclear. The CDR3 contains 11 residues. V lost 6 bases and J lost 7, with 10 bases in between. CDR1 and CDR2 from the germline V gene are PRHDT and FYEKMQ (reference sequence). The DNA of the CDR3 is TGTGCCAGCAGTTCGTCTCGAGAGCAGTACTTC. It codes for CASSSSREQYF.

This clone has a handful of counts. The V and J genes are TRBV19 and TRBJ1-5, with TRBD1 as a possible D gene (5 bases). This CDR3 is built from 15 residues. From germline, CDR1 is LNHDA and CDR2 SQIVND (reference sequence). Trimming took 7 bases from V and 1 from J, leaving 14 bases between them. The CDR3 region has the DNA TGTGCCAGTACTACTTACGGGGGGAGCAATCAGCCCCAGCATTTT. Protein: CASTTYGGSNQPQHF.

This clone occurred once. CDR3 region: CASSPLAGEGVTGELFF. CDR3 DNA: TGTGCCAGCTCACCTCTGGCGGGGGAAGGAGTCACCGGGGAGCTGTTTTTT. This chain connects TRBV18 to TRBJ2-2, with 7 nucleotides matching TRBD2. There are 17 residues in the CDR3. The junction had 11 bases not matched to a gene; V was cut back by 3 bases and J by 4 bases. From germline, CDR1 is KGHSH and CDR2 LQKENI.

CDR3 in amino acids: CASSPTPGDLDEKLFF. The CDR3 DNA is TGTGCCAGCAGCCCTACTCCGGGGGACCTCGATGAAAAACTGTTTTTT. This sequence joins TRBV7-6 and TRBJ1-4; D may be TRBD1 (5 bases). V was shortened by 5 bases and J by 6 bases, with 19 bases between the two germline ends. Germline V gene lookup returns CDR1 SGHVS and CDR2 FNYEAQ. The CDR3 is made up of 16 amino acids.

V gene TRBV6-1 combines with J gene TRBJ2-7; the match to TRBD1 covers 8 bases. Germline lookup yields CDR1 MNHNS and CDR2 SASEGT. The CDR3 is made up of 16 amino acids. V trimming: 0 bases; J trimming: 0 bases; junction bases outside the gene matches: 4. DNA of the CDR3: TGTGCCAGCAGTGAAGCGCTTGGGACAGGCTCCTACGAGCAGTACTTC. Its protein is CASSEALGTGSYEQYF.

The chain combines TRBV6-5 with TRBJ1-5; D unclear. The germline V gene has CDR1 MNHEY and CDR2 SVGAGI. The CDR3 extends over 13 amino acids. Between the trimmed V and J ends, which lost 4 bases and 6 bases, there was a span of 10 bases. CDR3 amino acids: CASSSGGGQPQHF. The CDR3 DNA reads as TGTGCCAGCAGTTCCGGTGGCGGTCAGCCCCAGCATTTT.

V and J are TRBV10-3 and TRBJ1-1, with D unclear. The CDR3 sequence is 15 residues long. The ends were cut back, 0 bases at V and 4 bases at J, with 12 bases in the middle. Looked up from germline, CDR1 is ENHRY and CDR2 is SYGVKD. The CDR3 is CAISESGWGTTEAFF. CDR3 sequence (DNA): TGTGCCATCAGTGAGTCGGGGTGGGGAACCACTGAAGCTTTCTTT.

By share, this clone counts as medium-sized (0.01 to 0.1%). The chain carries TRBV6-5 and TRBJ2-2; possible D gene TRBD1, 5 bases. Germline-derived CDR1 and CDR2 are MNHEY and SVGAGI. The CDR3 loop spans 15 amino acids. Trimming pared 4 bases from V and 6 bases from J, leaving 15 bases between. The CDR3 loop reads CASSSVSGSPGELFF. For the CDR3, the DNA is TGTGCCAGCAGTTCCGTCTCAGGGTCTCCCGGGGAGCTGTTTTTT.

The V call is TRBV7-9, the J call TRBJ2-3; the match to TRBD1 covers 12 bases. The CDR3 has 16 amino acids. Germline values: CDR1 SEHNR, CDR2 FQNEAQ (reference sequence). The J segment lost 1 base and the V segment lost 4 bases, leaving 3 bases of the junction unmatched. CDR3 in DNA: TGTGCCAGCAGCTCTAGGGACAGGGGGCGCACAGATACGCAGTATTTT. It specifies CASSSRDRGRTDTQYF.

The chain links TRBV29-1 to TRBJ2-7; the match to TRBD1 covers 9 bases. The trim removed 3 bases at V and 1 base at J, leaving 7 bases unmatched. The CDR3 is 15 amino acids. CDR1 is SQVTM, CDR2 ANQGSEA, per germline. CDR3 protein: CSVDPGTGTSYEQYF. Written as DNA, the CDR3 is TGCAGCGTTGACCCCGGGACAGGGACGTCCTACGAGCAGTACTTC.

The chain recombines TRBV6-1 with TRBJ1-1; D unresolved. Trimming left V 1 base short and J 2 bases short, with 8 bases between. Germline V lookup: CDR1 MNHNS, CDR2 SASEGT. This CDR3 contains 14 residues. The CDR3 nucleotides are TGTGCCAGCAGTGAAGGCCCAGAAAACACTGAAGCTTTCTTT. Amino acid sequence: CASSEGPENTEAFF.

Concerning this clone itself: Distinct nucleotide sequences in the sample also encode this CDR3. The chain carries TRBV29-1 and TRBJ2-1, with TRBD1 identical over 9 bases. Germline assignment: CDR1 SQVTM and CDR2 ANQGSEA. Trimming took 6 bases from V and 7 from J; bases not matched to a gene: 4. The CDR3 consists of 12 residues. The CDR3 DNA follows: TGCAGCGTAGGGGGACAGGGTAATGAGCAGTTCTTC. This translates into CSVGGQGNEQFF.

The V and J genes are TRBV27 and TRBJ1-1, with a weak D call TRBD1 (5 bases). CDR3 length: 14 residues. The V end lost 5 bases, the J end lost 1 base, and 11 bases lay between the germline ends. Germline CDR1 and CDR2: MNHEY and SMNVEV (reference sequence). CDR3 nucleotides: TGTGCCAGCAGTATCGGGACGGCGAACACTGAAGCTTTCTTT. This codes for CASSIGTANTEAFF.

V usage is TRBV7-2 and J usage is TRBJ1-6; D is unclear. V lost 2 bases, J lost 5 bases, and 7 bases lay in between. The CDR3 sequence is 14 residues long. Per the germline V gene, CDR1 is SGHTA and CDR2 is FQGNSA. The CDR3 here is CASSLSGNNSPLHF. The CDR3 DNA reads TGTGCCAGCAGCTTAAGCGGGAATAATTCACCCCTCCACTTT.

The V and J genes are TRBV29-1 and TRBJ2-7, with 7 bases fitting TRBD1. There are 14 residues in the CDR3. V lost 1 base to trimming and J lost 6 bases; unmatched junction nucleotides: 9. Germline CDR1 SQVTM, CDR2 ANQGSEA. This chain's CDR3 is CSVEGAVTGREQYF. The CDR3 bases are TGCAGCGTTGAAGGGGCTGTGACAGGGCGCGAGCAGTACTTC.

The genes are TRBV11-3 and TRBJ2-1; D perhaps matches TRBD1 (6 bases). Germline V gives CDR1 SGHNT, CDR2 YENEEA. V lost 5 bases and J lost 8, with 16 bases in between. The CDR3 totals 14 residues. This chain's CDR3 is CASSEYPGHHEQFF. The CDR3, as DNA: TGTGCCAGCAGCGAATATCCGGGACACCATGAGCAGTTCTTC.

The chain links TRBV4-3 to TRBJ2-6; maybe TRBD1 (5 bases). Looked up from germline, CDR1 is LGHNA and CDR2 is YSLEER. CDR3 length: 20 residues. Trimming pared 0 bases from V and 0 bases from J, leaving 18 bases between. In DNA, the CDR3 is TGCGCCAGCAGCCAAGAGGGTTGGGGCGACGGATACTCTGGGGCCAACGTCCTGACTTTC. This codes for CASSQEGWGDGYSGANVLTF.